This T cell receptor beta chain was recorded in a study of blood T cell repertoires in COVID-19. Study information: The United States, Italy and Spain were the sources of the acute and convalescent COVID-19 samples.

V was clipped by 4 bases and J by 7 bases; unmatched bases: 2. The CDR3 loop spans 12 amino acids. In germline, CDR1 is SGHTA, CDR2 FQGNSA. Using immunoSEQ multiplex PCR, the repertoire was profiled, and TCRdb retains in-frame clones only, with some absent. The sample includes nearly 200,000 clones, 85% of them seen just once. Remarks on this clone: The same CDR3 is also encoded by other DNA sequences in this sample.

The chain employs TRBV7-2 and TRBJ2-7; TRBD1 matches at 9 bases. The sample was peripheral blood. The sequence was obtained from a man aged 55 to 70 with COVID-19, enrolled during active disease. The chain's CDR3 is CASSYRGREQYF. CDR3 bases: TGTGCCAGCAGCTACAGGGGGCGGGAGCAGTACTTC.